These T cell receptor beta chains were read from a single sample in a study of shared clonotypes between healthy human individuals. TCRdb keeps only in-frame clones here, not all; method: immunoSEQ multiplex PCR. The table lists about 690,000 clones, 80% to 95% of them singletons, with 30% to 35% in the top ten. The sample taken for sequencing was memory CD8+ T cells from PBMCs. These receptors originate from a man aged 18 to 30 in good health. Some clones in this sample may be carry-over from other donors' samples. Each CDR3 is given with its conserved first and last residue. D genes are given only for firm matches. Where a row states a size, it is once, few, many or the class of an expanded clone; other rows omit it.

>TRBV10-1|TRBJ2-1|NA|13|NA
CASSAGTYNEQFF
TGCGCCAGCAGTGCGGGCACCTACAATGAGCAGTTCTTC
>TRBV28|TRBJ2-7|NA|12|once
CASTRGAAGQYF
TGTGCCAGCACTAGGGGGGCGGCTGGGCAGTACTTC
>TRBV6-1|TRBJ2-7|NA|13|NA
CASSDGGSYEQYF
TGTGCCAGCAGTGACGGAGGATCCTACGAGCAGTACTTC
>TRBV29-1|TRBJ1-1|NA|13|NA
CSVDYTLNTEAFF
TGCAGCGTTGATTACACCCTTAACACTGAAGCTTTCTTT
>TRBV9|TRBJ2-3|TRBD2|16|NA
CASSVGRELATDTQYF
TGTGCCAGCAGCGTAGGGCGGGAGTTAGCCACAGATACGCAGTATTTT
>TRBV6-5|TRBJ2-1|NA|13|NA
CASSNLGDNEQFF
TGTGCCAGCAGCAACCTAGGGGACAATGAGCAGTTCTTC
>TRBV7-8|TRBJ2-2|NA|14|NA
CASSLIGAAGELFF
TGTGCCAGCAGCTTAATAGGGGCCGCAGGGGAGCTGTTTTTT
>TRBV4-2|TRBJ1-2|NA|12|NA
CASSQDVRGYTF
TGTGCCAGCAGCCAAGACGTTCGTGGCTACACCTTC
>TRBV29-1|TRBJ2-1|NA|13|NA
CSVGGVAYNEQFF
TGCAGCGTTGGAGGGGTCGCCTACAATGAGCAGTTCTTC
>TRBV27|TRBJ2-1|TRBD2|17|NA
CASSPGLAASSYNEQFF
TGTGCCAGCAGCCCGGGACTAGCGGCCTCCTCCTACAATGAGCAGTTCTTC
>TRBV28|TRBJ1-3|TRBD1|14|NA
CASSTDRAGNTIYF
TGTGCCAGCAGCACCGACAGGGCTGGAAACACCATATATTTT
>TRBV29-1|TRBJ1-3|NA|14|NA
CSVEESEPGNTIYF
TGCAGCGTTGAAGAAAGCGAGCCTGGAAACACCATATATTTT
>TRBV13|TRBJ1-3|NA|13|NA
CASSLDSLNTIYF
TGTGCCAGCAGCTTAGATTCCTTAAACACCATATATTTT
>TRBV27|TRBJ2-2|TRBD2|16|NA
CASSPLAGAGTGELFF
TGTGCCAGCAGCCCCTTAGCGGGAGCGGGAACCGGGGAGCTGTTTTTT
>TRBV4-1|TRBJ2-3|TRBD2|18|NA
CASSQDIFLGTSGDTQYF
TGCGCCAGCAGCCAAGATATTTTTCTTGGGACTAGCGGAGATACGCAGTATTTT
>TRBV7-9|TRBJ2-7|NA|14|NA
CASSPSRQLRGQYF
TGTGCCAGCAGCCCCAGTAGACAGCTACGAGGGCAGTACTTC
>TRBV9|TRBJ2-2|NA|15|once
CASSASDSITGELFF
TGTGCCAGCAGCGCCTCCGACAGTATTACCGGGGAGCTGTTTTTT
>TRBV27|TRBJ2-7|NA|13|NA
CASGQANSYEQYF
TGTGCCAGTGGGCAGGCTAACTCCTACGAGCAGTACTTC
>TRBV6-5|TRBJ1-1|NA|12|NA
CASSPRGSEAFF
TGTGCCAGCAGCCCGAGGGGCTCTGAAGCTTTCTTT
>TRBV6-4|TRBJ2-3|NA|14|NA
CASSDSYSTDTQYF
TGTGCCAGCAGTGACTCGTACAGCACAGATACGCAGTATTTT
>TRBV5-6|TRBJ2-5|NA|12|NA
CASSLDGETQYF
TGTGCCAGCAGCTTGGACGGAGAGACCCAGTACTTC
>TRBV5-6|TRBJ1-1|NA|15|NA
CASSFTTGWSTEAFF
TGTGCCAGCAGCTTCACTACAGGGTGGAGCACTGAAGCTTTCTTT
>TRBV2|TRBJ1-2|TRBD1|13|NA
CASSGTGIYGYTF
TGTGCCAGCAGTGGGACAGGGATTTATGGCTACACCTTC
>TRBV9|TRBJ1-1|TRBD1|16|few
CASSGTLTGGNTEAFF
TGTGCCAGCAGCGGAACCTTAACAGGGGGAAACACTGAAGCTTTCTTT
>TRBV7-6|TRBJ2-6|TRBD2|19|NA
CASSSRVREGSSGANVLTF
TGTGCCAGCAGCTCCCGGGTCCGGGAGGGATCATCTGGGGCCAACGTCCTGACTTTC
>TRBV9|TRBJ2-5|NA|14|NA
CASSVWITQETQYF
TGTGCCAGCAGCGTCTGGATTACTCAAGAGACCCAGTACTTC
>TRBV7-9|TRBJ2-1|NA|17|NA
CASSPKRWAALNNEQFF
TGTGCCAGCAGCCCAAAGAGATGGGCTGCTTTAAACAATGAGCAGTTCTTC
>TRBV28|TRBJ2-1|NA|15|NA
CASSVTGITYNEQFF
TGTGCCAGCAGTGTCACAGGGATCACCTACAATGAGCAGTTCTTC
>TRBV5-1|TRBJ1-1|NA|14|NA
CASSSPDRGAEAFF
TGCGCCAGCAGCTCCCCTGACCGGGGCGCTGAAGCTTTCTTT
>TRBV7-8|TRBJ2-2|NA|15|NA
CASSHTTMNTGELFF
TGTGCCAGCAGCCATACTACGATGAACACCGGGGAGCTGTTTTTT
>TRBV28|TRBJ1-1|NA|12|few
CASSQWNTEAFF
TGTGCCAGCTCCCAGTGGAACACTGAAGCTTTCTTT
>TRBV15|TRBJ1-5|TRBD1|15|once
CATSTTGGVNQPQHF
TGTGCCACCAGCACCACAGGGGGGGTAAATCAGCCCCAGCATTTT
>TRBV27|TRBJ1-2|NA|13|NA
CASSLSTRGDHTF
TGTGCCAGCAGTTTATCGACCAGGGGAGATCACACCTTC
>TRBV27|TRBJ1-5|NA|15|NA
CASSLSSYSNQPQHF
TGTGCCAGCAGTTTAAGCAGCTATAGCAATCAGCCCCAGCATTTT
>TRBV6-1|TRBJ2-7|NA|12|NA
CATLLGVYEQYF
TGTGCCACATTGCTGGGGGTGTACGAGCAGTACTTC
>TRBV19|TRBJ2-7|TRBD2|14|NA
CASSIGAGDYEQYF
TGTGCCAGTAGTATTGGAGCGGGGGACTACGAGCAGTACTTC
>TRBV10-2|TRBJ1-5|NA|16|NA
CASSLTEGEENQPQHF
TGCGCCAGCAGCCTTACCGAGGGAGAGGAAAATCAGCCCCAGCATTTT
>TRBV7-3|TRBJ2-2|NA|16|NA
CASSYTQEPNTGELFF
TGTGCCAGCAGTTACACTCAGGAGCCGAACACCGGGGAGCTGTTTTTT
>TRBV27|TRBJ1-1|TRBD1|18|NA
CASSQLTTGTGVDTEAFF
TGTGCCAGCAGTCAACTTACAACAGGGACAGGGGTGGACACTGAAGCTTTCTTT
>TRBV25-1|TRBJ1-4|TRBD1|15|once
CASSEWTGDHEKLFF
TGTGCCAGCAGTGAATGGACAGGGGACCATGAAAAACTGTTTTTT
>TRBV28|TRBJ2-3|TRBD1|15|few
CASSLRDRDVDTQYF
TGTGCCAGCAGTTTGCGGGACAGGGATGTAGATACGCAGTATTTT
>TRBV7-9|TRBJ2-7|NA|14|NA
CASSPTGMVYEQYF
TGTGCCAGCAGCCCTACAGGGATGGTCTACGAGCAGTACTTC
>TRBV4-1|TRBJ2-4|NA|15|NA
CASSQVVPAQNIQYF
TGCGCCAGCAGCCAAGTAGTTCCCGCCCAAAACATTCAGTACTTC
>TRBV7-9|TRBJ2-7|NA|13|once
CASSSTVSYEQYF
TGTGCCAGCAGCTCGACGGTCTCTTACGAGCAGTACTTC
>TRBV9|TRBJ2-7|NA|14|NA
CASSVGGPSYEQYF
TGTGCCAGCAGCGTCGGCGGACCCTCCTACGAGCAGTACTTC
>TRBV29-1|TRBJ1-2|TRBD1|13|NA
CSITGGAYGGYTF
TGCAGCATTACAGGGGGCGCGTATGGTGGCTACACCTTC
>TRBV6-5|TRBJ1-1|NA|12|NA
CASSGLNTEAFF
TGTGCCAGCAGTGGCTTGAACACTGAAGCTTTCTTT
>TRBV6-1|TRBJ1-4|NA|15|NA
CASSESGQFNEKLFF
TGTGCCAGCAGTGAATCCGGGCAGTTTAATGAAAAACTGTTTTTT
>TRBV18|TRBJ2-1|TRBD2|15|NA
CASSTTSGANNEQFF
TGTGCCAGCTCAACGACTAGCGGGGCGAACAATGAGCAGTTCTTC
>TRBV2|TRBJ2-7|TRBD1|13|NA
CASIRDSLYEQYF
TGTGCCAGCATCCGGGACAGCCTATACGAGCAGTACTTC
>TRBV28|TRBJ2-3|TRBD2|16|NA
CASTSWREGITDTQYF
TGTGCCAGCACCTCCTGGCGGGAGGGCATAACAGATACGCAGTATTTT
>TRBV5-1|TRBJ2-7|TRBD1|16|NA
CASRLWTGENSYEQYF
TGCGCCAGCAGATTATGGACAGGCGAAAACTCCTACGAGCAGTACTTC
>TRBV11-2|TRBJ1-3|NA|14|NA
CASSPDSSGNTIYF
TGTGCCAGCAGCCCCGACAGCTCTGGAAACACCATATATTTT
>TRBV30|TRBJ2-4|TRBD1|15|NA
CAWCTGTETKNIQYF
TGTGCCTGGTGCACCGGGACAGAGACTAAAAACATTCAGTACTTC
>TRBV28|TRBJ1-2|NA|13|NA
CASSFMGGTSYTF
TGTGCCAGCAGTTTTATGGGGGGGACGAGCTACACCTTC
>TRBV27|TRBJ2-7|NA|16|once
CASSFSLGGLSYEQYF
TGTGCCAGCAGTTTCTCCCTAGGCGGACTATCCTACGAGCAGTACTTC